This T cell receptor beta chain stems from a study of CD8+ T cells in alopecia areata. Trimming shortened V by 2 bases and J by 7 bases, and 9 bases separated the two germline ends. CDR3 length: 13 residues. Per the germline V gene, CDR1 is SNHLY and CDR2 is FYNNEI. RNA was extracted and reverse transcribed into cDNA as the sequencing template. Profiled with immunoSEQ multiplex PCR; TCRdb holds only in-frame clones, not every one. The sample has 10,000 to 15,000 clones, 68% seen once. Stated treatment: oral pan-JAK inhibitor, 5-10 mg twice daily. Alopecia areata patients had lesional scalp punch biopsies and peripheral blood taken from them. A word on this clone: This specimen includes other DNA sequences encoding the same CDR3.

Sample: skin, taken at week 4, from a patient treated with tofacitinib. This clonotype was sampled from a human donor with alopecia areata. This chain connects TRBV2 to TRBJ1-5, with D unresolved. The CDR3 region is CASSELGGQPQHF. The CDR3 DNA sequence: TGTGCCAGCAGTGAATTGGGAGGCCAGCCCCAGCATTTT.